This TCR beta chain derives from a study of blood T cell repertoires in COVID-19. The overall study: Italy, Spain and the United States were the sources of the convalescent and acute COVID-19 samples.

The data were produced by immunoSEQ multiplex PCR, yet TCRdb's version contains in-frame clones alone and is incomplete. Of more than 100,000 clones detected, over 70% appear once; the ten largest clones hold approximately 12%. The germline CDR1 and CDR2 sequences are WSHSY and SAAADI. V was clipped by 4 bases and J by 5 bases; unmatched bases: 9. The CDR3 runs 15 residues. This clone was observed a single time. The clonotype originates from a human donor in a cohort sampled during active or convalescent COVID-19. V is TRBV10-2 and J is TRBJ2-7; the match to TRBD1 covers 9 bases. Source material: peripheral blood. In DNA form, the CDR3 reads TGCGCCAGCAGTGGCGCCGGGACAGGGTCTAACGAGCAGTACTTC. It yields the protein CASSGAGTGSNEQYF.